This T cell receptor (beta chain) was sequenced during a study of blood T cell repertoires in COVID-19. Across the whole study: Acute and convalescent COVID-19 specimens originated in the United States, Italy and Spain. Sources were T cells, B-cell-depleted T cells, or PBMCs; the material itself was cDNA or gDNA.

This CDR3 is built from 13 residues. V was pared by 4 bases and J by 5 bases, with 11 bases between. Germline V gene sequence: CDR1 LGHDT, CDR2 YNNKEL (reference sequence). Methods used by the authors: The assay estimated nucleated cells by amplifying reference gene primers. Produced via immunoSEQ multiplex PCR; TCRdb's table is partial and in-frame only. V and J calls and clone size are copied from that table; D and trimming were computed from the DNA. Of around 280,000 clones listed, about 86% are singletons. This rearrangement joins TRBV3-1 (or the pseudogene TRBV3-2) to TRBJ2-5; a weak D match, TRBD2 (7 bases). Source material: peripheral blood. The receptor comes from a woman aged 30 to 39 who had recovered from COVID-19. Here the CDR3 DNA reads TGTGCCAGCAGCCCCGGGGGGCGGGAGACCCAGTACTTC. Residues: CASSPGGRETQYF.